These 20 T cell receptor beta chains came from one sample sequenced in a study of PD-1 blockade in classical Hodgkin lymphoma. TCRdb's copy holds only in-frame clones and misses some; the assay was immunoSEQ multiplex PCR. The profile covers approximately 89,000 clones, with over 70% appearing a single time and 9.5% to 15% taken by the ten largest. All patients experienced relapse after autologous stem cell transplantation, and brentuximab vedotin exposure was variable. Material: peripheral blood mononuclear cells (PBMCs), obtained at baseline. Receptors originate from a human donor with classical Hodgkin lymphoma.

This chain joins TRBV28 and TRBJ1-1, with a tentative D call TRBD1 (6 bases). V lost 7 bases to trimming and J lost 5 bases, with 20 bases between them. This CDR3 is built from 15 residues. The V gene's germline CDR1 is MDHEN and CDR2 SYDVKM. The CDR3 loop reads CASTRGGGRGTEAFF. The CDR3 nucleotides are TGTGCCAGCACCCGAGGAGGGGGTAGGGGGACTGAAGCTTTCTTT.

V and J are TRBV19 and TRBJ2-7, with D tentatively TRBD2 (6 bases). V lost 2 bases to trimming and J lost 2 bases, with 19 bases between them. Germline-derived CDR1 and CDR2 are LNHDA and SQIVND (reference sequence). The CDR3 sequence is 17 residues long. For the CDR3, the DNA is TGTGCCAGTAGTATATCGGCGGGGCAGGCCAATCCCTACGAGCAGTACTTC. It specifies CASSISAGQANPYEQYF. The variable domain in full, completed from reference TRBV19 and TRBJ2-7, reads DGGITQSPKYLFRKEGQNVTLSCEQNLNHDAMYWYRQDPGQGLRLIYYSQIVNDFQKGDIAEGYSVSREKKESFPLTVTSAQKNPTAFYLCASSISAGQANPYEQYFGPGTRLTVT.

V is TRBV11-2 and J is TRBJ2-5; D might be TRBD2 (5 bases). This CDR3 is 13 amino acids long. From germline, CDR1 is SGHAT and CDR2 FQNNGV. Trimming stripped 3 bases from V and 1 base from J, with 6 bases between. The CDR3: CASSFAGQETQYF. The CDR3 DNA is TGTGCCAGCAGCTTTGCGGGCCAAGAGACCCAGTACTTC.

The CDR3 reads CASSPLWGTGNTIYF. CDR3 nucleotide sequence: TGTGCCAGTAGCCCCCTTTGGGGTACAGGAAACACCATATATTTT. V is TRBV19 and J is TRBJ1-3; D gene ambiguous. Germline assignment: CDR1 LNHDA and CDR2 SQIVND (reference sequence). The V and J ends lost 6 bases and 4 bases respectively, with 16 bases between them. There are 15 residues in the CDR3.

V is TRBV25-1 and J is TRBJ2-3, with 9 bases aligning to TRBD1. V gave up 8 bases and J gave up 0 bases; unmatched junction bases: 6. CDR1 is MGHDK, CDR2 SYGVNS, per germline. The CDR3 spans 15 residues. Written as DNA, the CDR3 is TGTGCCAGCGCACGGGGACAGGGTAGCACAGATACGCAGTATTTT. Translating gives CASARGQGSTDTQYF.

The chain uses TRBV6-5 and TRBJ1-5, with a possible D match to TRBD1 (6 bases). This CDR3 has 14 amino acids. The germline V gene has CDR1 MNHEY and CDR2 SVGAGI. Trimming took 6 bases from V and 7 from J, leaving 16 bases between them. The CDR3 loop reads CASRGGTLGQPQHF. The CDR3 nucleotides read TGTGCCAGCAGGGGGGGCACCCTAGGCCAGCCCCAGCATTTT.

The chain is built from TRBV5-1 and TRBJ1-1; D is unresolved. Germline V gene lookup returns CDR1 SGHRS and CDR2 YFSETQ. This CDR3 comprises 13 residues. The ends were cut back, 4 bases at V and 5 bases at J, with 12 bases in the middle. CDR3 nucleotide sequence: TGCGCCAGCAGCCGTATCCGGATGACTGAAGCTTTCTTT. Amino acids: CASSRIRMTEAFF.

The gene calls are TRBV7-7 and TRBJ2-1; 9 nucleotides align to TRBD2. The CDR3 length is 14 residues. V trimming: 5 bases; J trimming: 8 bases; junction bases outside the gene matches: 7. Looked up from germline, CDR1 is SSHAT and CDR2 is FNYEAQ (reference sequence). DNA for the CDR3: TGTGCCAGCAGCCCCGGGACTAGCATTTATGAGCAGTTCTTC. Translated: CASSPGTSIYEQFF.

The V call is TRBV2, the J call TRBJ2-5; no firm D call. The CDR3 contains 18 residues. V was trimmed by 0 bases and J by 1 base, leaving 18 bases between them. Germline V gene lookup returns CDR1 SNHLY and CDR2 FYNNEI. CDR3 residues: CASSEARLQWALQETQYF. In DNA form, the CDR3 reads TGTGCCAGCAGTGAAGCGCGACTCCAATGGGCCCTCCAAGAGACCCAGTACTTC.

The chain carries TRBV21-1 and TRBJ2-7; the D call in the table, TRBD2, was not verified against the DNA. TRBV21-1 is a documented pseudogene. CDR3 size: 15 residues. The CDR3 is CASSKGASGLYEQYF. The CDR3 nucleotides are TGTGCCAGCAGCAAAGGGGCTAGCGGCCTCTACGAGCAGTACTTC.

The chain links TRBV7-2 to TRBJ2-2; perhaps TRBD1 as D (5 bases). V was clipped by 1 base and J by 5 bases, with 14 bases between them. Germline CDR1 SGHTA, CDR2 FQGNSA. The CDR3 sequence is 16 residues long. DNA for the CDR3: TGTGCCAGCAGCTTAGTAGGGGCTTCTAGAACCGGGGAGCTGTTTTTT. This encodes CASSLVGASRTGELFF.

V is TRBV19 and J is TRBJ1-2, with a tentative D call TRBD1 (6 bases). Trimming pared 7 bases from V and 0 bases from J, leaving 18 bases between. The CDR3 runs 16 residues. CDR1 is LNHDA and CDR2 is SQIVND in the germline V gene (reference sequence). For the CDR3, the DNA is TGTGCCAGTACCCGGGACACGGCGTCCGCTAACTATGGCTACACCTTC. Protein: CASTRDTASANYGYTF.

This chain links TRBV7-9 with TRBJ1-1; 10 bases fit TRBD1. The germline V gene has CDR1 SEHNR and CDR2 FQNEAQ (reference sequence). Trimming took 5 bases from V and 6 from J; bases not matched to a gene: 9. The CDR3 runs to 15 residues. Written as DNA, the CDR3 is TGTGCCAGCAGCCCGAGAACCGGACAGGGGGCTGAAGCTTTCTTT. This translates into CASSPRTGQGAEAFF.

This rearrangement joins TRBV9 to TRBJ2-3; 7 nucleotides agree with TRBD2. The V gene end was trimmed by 0 bases and the J gene end by 8 bases; junction bases not matched to a gene: 6. Germline V CDR1 and CDR2: SGDLS, YYNGEE. CDR3 size: 14 residues. DNA for the CDR3: TGTGCCAGCAGCGTAGGGTCTTGGGGGGGTACGCAGTATTTT. This encodes CASSVGSWGGTQYF.

V is TRBV10-3 and J is TRBJ2-5; D tentatively fits TRBD1 or TRBD2 (6 bases each). V was clipped by 6 bases and J by 5 bases, with 16 bases between them. This CDR3 comprises 14 residues. CDR1 and CDR2 from the germline V gene are ENHRY and SYGVKD. The CDR3 region is CAIRARGDRETQYF. CDR3 nucleotides: TGTGCCATCAGGGCGAGGGGGGATCGGGAGACCCAGTACTTC.

The V call is TRBV5-1, the J call TRBJ2-5; 13 bases match TRBD2. Trimming took 3 bases from V and 4 from J; bases not matched to a gene: 6. Germline V CDR1 and CDR2: SGHRS, YFSETQ. This CDR3 has 16 residues. Here the CDR3 reads CASSSGTSGRGETQYF. The CDR3 DNA follows: TGCGCCAGCAGCTCGGGAACTAGCGGGAGGGGAGAGACCCAGTACTTC.

The chain carries TRBV10-3 and TRBJ2-5; D unclear. Germline V gene lookup returns CDR1 ENHRY and CDR2 SYGVKD. The ends were cut back, 5 bases at V and 4 bases at J, with 8 bases in the middle. The CDR3 totals 12 residues. The CDR3 DNA reads as TGTGCCATCAGTTCAACGGGAGAGACCCAGTACTTC. Translated: CAISSTGETQYF.

V and J are TRBV6-4 and TRBJ1-3, with 7 bases identical to TRBD1. With 0 bases clipped from V and 0 bases from J, the junction kept 5 bases outside the gene matches. The CDR3 extends over 17 amino acids. In germline, CDR1 is MRHNA, CDR2 SNTAGT. The CDR3 DNA reads as TGTGCCAGCAGTGACTCGAACAGGGGTAGCTCTGGAAACACCATATATTTT. Translated: CASSDSNRGSSGNTIYF.

V and J are TRBV7-7 and TRBJ2-7, with D possibly called TRBD1 or TRBD2 (7 bases each). CDR1 is SSHAT, CDR2 FNYEAQ, per germline (reference sequence). This CDR3 has 13 residues. V was trimmed by 5 bases and J by 6 bases, leaving 14 bases between them. The CDR3 loop reads CASSHQGGGEQYF. The CDR3 bases are TGTGCCAGCAGCCACCAGGGGGGGGGCGAGCAGTACTTC.

The genes are TRBV5-1 and TRBJ2-5, with TRBD2 identical over 7 bases. V was pared by 4 bases and J by 5 bases, with 11 bases of the junction left unmatched. The CDR3 sequence is 15 residues long. Per the germline V gene, CDR1 is SGHRS and CDR2 is YFSETQ. This CDR3 is CASSQLAARGETQYF. CDR3 nucleotide sequence: TGCGCCAGCAGCCAGCTAGCGGCCCGGGGGGAGACCCAGTACTTC.